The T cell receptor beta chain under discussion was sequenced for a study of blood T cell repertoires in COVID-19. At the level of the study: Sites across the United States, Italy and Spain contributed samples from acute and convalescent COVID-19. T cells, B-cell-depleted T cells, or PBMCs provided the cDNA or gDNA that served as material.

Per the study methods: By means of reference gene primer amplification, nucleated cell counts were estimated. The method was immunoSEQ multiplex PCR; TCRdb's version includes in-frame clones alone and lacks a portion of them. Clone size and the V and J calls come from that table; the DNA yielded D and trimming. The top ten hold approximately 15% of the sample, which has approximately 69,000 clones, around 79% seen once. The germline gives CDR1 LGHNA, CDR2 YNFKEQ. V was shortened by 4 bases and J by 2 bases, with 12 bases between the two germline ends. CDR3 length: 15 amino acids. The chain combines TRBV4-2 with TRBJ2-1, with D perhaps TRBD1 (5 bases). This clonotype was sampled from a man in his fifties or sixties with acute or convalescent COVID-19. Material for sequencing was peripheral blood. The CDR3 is CASSPAAGPYNEQFF. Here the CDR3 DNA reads TGTGCCAGCAGCCCCGCTGCAGGGCCCTACAATGAGCAGTTCTTC.